The source of this TCR beta chain is a study of cytotoxic CD8 clonotypes in ibrutinib-treated CLL. As for the study in general: Response sampling occurred after a median around 11 months of treatment (range 6 to 36).

Data came from immunoSEQ multiplex PCR; TCRdb stores just in-frame clones and leaves some out. Among some 200,000 clones listed, roughly 65% were seen once. Trimming removed 4 bases from V and 3 bases from J, with 18 bases in between. Germline values: CDR1 GTSNPN, CDR2 SVGIG (reference sequence). The CDR3 spans 15 residues. This receptor was taken from a human donor with chronic lymphocytic leukemia. The sample in question was PBMCs, obtained after 12 months of ibrutinib treatment. V gene TRBV30 combines with J gene TRBJ1-1, with D possibly matching TRBD1 (5 bases). The CDR3 region has the DNA TGTGCCTGGACCCAAGAGCCCCGACAGTACACTGAAGCTTTCTTT. Its translation is CAWTQEPRQYTEAFF.